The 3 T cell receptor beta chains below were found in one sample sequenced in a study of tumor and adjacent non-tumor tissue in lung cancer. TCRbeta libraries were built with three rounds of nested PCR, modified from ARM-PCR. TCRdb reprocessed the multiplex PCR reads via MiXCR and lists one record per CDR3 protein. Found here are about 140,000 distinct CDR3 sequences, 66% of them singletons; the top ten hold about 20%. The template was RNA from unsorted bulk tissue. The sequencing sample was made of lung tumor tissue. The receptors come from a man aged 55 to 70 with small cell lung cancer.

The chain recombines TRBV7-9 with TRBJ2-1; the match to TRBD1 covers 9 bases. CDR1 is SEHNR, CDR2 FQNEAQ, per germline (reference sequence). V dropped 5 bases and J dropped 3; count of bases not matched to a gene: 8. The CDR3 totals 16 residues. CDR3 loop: CASSPWTGVSYNEQFF. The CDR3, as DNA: TGTGCCAGCAGCCCTTGGACAGGGGTGAGCTACAATGAGCAGTTCTTC.

CDR3 in amino acids: CSPWGSTDTQYF. CDR3 bases: TGCAGTCCCTGGGGTAGCACAGATACGCAGTATTTT. This sequence joins TRBV20-1 and TRBJ2-3; D is unresolved. CDR1 DFQATT and CDR2 SNEGSKA come from the germline V gene (reference sequence). The CDR3 consists of 12 residues. V was shortened by 8 bases and J by 0 bases, with 9 bases between the two germline ends.

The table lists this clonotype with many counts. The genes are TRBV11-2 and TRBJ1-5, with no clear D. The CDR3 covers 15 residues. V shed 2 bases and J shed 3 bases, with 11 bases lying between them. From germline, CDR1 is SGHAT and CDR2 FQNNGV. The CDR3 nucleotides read TGTGCCAGCAGCTTAACGACGGGTAACAATCAGCCCCAGCATTTT. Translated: CASSLTTGNNQPQHF.